This T cell receptor (beta chain) was recorded in a study of beta chain features in type 1 diabetes. The study reverse transcribed the entire isolated RNA, so it sequenced expressed TCRB transcripts. The assay was immunoSEQ multiplex PCR, and TCRdb's table has in-frame clones only and misses some. The sample lists 200,000 to 300,000 clones, about 63% occurring once. This clone appeared a few times. The antigen remains unidentified. Broader study findings: For patients and controls alike, PCR might favor shorter templates to the same degree. Sequencing from cDNA could over-represent high-TCR-expressing cells. For type 1 diabetes patients, VDJ junctions showed fewer insertions and more deletions.

Germline assignment: CDR1 SQVTM and CDR2 ANQGSEA. The CDR3 has 12 residues. V shed 8 bases and J shed 0 bases, with 8 bases lying between them. V gene TRBV29-1 combines with J gene TRBJ2-1; D is ambiguous. The source is a man in his thirties or forties in good health. The sequencing input was naive CD4+ T cells from blood. The CDR3 DNA follows: TGCAGCTTCAAGAGCTCCTACAATGAGCAGTTCTTC. The encoded protein is CSFKSSYNEQFF.